This T cell receptor (beta chain) is from a study of blood T cell repertoires in COVID-19. At the level of the study: Samples came from the United States, Italy and Spain, spanning acute and convalescent COVID-19.

The CDR3 extends over 16 amino acids. Germline CDR1 is SGHNT and CDR2 is YENEEA. V shed 3 bases and J 2 bases; nucleotides not matched to a gene: 10. Libraries were prepared by immunoSEQ multiplex PCR; TCRdb keeps only in-frame clonotypes and omits some of them. This table holds under 200,000 clones, less than 90% found once. The chain has TRBV11-3 and TRBJ2-7, with 7 bases identical to TRBD2. Input material: peripheral blood. The receptor was isolated from a woman aged 55-69 years with COVID-19, enrolled during active disease. The DNA of the CDR3 is TGTGCCAGCAGCTTTTTCGGGGAGGGGAACACCTACGAGCAGTACTTC. Protein: CASSFFGEGNTYEQYF.